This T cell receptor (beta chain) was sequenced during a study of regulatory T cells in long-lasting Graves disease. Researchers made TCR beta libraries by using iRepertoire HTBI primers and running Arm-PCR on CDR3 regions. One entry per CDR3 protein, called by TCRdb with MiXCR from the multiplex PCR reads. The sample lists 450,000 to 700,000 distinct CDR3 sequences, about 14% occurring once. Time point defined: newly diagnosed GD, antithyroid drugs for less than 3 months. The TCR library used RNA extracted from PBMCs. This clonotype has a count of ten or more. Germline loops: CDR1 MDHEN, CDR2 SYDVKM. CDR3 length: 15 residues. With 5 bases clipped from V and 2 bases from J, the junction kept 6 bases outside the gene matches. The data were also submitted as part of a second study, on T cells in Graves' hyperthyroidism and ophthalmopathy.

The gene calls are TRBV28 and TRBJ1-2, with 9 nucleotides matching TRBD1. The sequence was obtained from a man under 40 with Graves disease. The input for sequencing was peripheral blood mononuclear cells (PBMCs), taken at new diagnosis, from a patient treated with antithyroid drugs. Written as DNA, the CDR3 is TGTGCCAGCAGTCTACCCGGACAGGGGAACTATGGCTACACCTTC. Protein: CASSLPGQGNYGYTF.